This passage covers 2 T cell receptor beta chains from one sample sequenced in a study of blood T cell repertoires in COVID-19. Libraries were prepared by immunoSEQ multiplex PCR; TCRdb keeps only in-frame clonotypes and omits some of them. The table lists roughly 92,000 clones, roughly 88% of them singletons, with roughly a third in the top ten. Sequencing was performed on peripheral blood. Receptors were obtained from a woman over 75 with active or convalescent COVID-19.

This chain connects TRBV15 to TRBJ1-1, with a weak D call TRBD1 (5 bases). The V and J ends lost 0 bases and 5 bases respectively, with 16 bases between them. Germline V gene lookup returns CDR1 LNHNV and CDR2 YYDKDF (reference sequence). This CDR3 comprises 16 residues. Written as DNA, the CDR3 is TGTGCCACCAGCAGAGACAGGGCTATTATGAGGACTGAAGCTTTCTTT. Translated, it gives CATSRDRAIMRTEAFF.

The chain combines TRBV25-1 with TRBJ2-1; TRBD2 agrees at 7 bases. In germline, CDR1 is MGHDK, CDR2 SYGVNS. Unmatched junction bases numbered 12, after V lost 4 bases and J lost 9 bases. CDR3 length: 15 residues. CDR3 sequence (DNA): TGTGCCAGCAGTGGTACTAGCGCCCTGGGGGGTGAGCAGTTCTTC. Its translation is CASSGTSALGGEQFF.